This record covers a single TCR beta chain. The data originate from a study of OX40 agonist ivuxolimab in advanced cancers. For the study at large: Each patient was given ivuxolimab into a vein every 2 weeks, at 0.01 to 10 mg/kg.

V lost 0 bases to trimming and J lost 1 base, with 12 bases between them. CDR3 size: 16 residues. Germline loops: CDR1 KGHSH, CDR2 LQKENI. The protocol was immunoSEQ multiplex PCR, while the TCRdb copy is restricted to in-frame clones and leaves out a portion. The profile covers roughly 100,000 clones, with 92% appearing a single time and around 3.5% taken by the ten largest. The sample in question was CD4+ or CD8+ T cells sorted from blood, obtained in a trial of the OX40 agonist ivuxolimab. The genes are TRBV18 and TRBJ1-1; D is unresolved. This receptor was obtained from an adult with an advanced solid tumor such as melanoma, head and neck, liver or kidney cancer. CDR3 residues: CASSPPYLTRNTEAFF. The CDR3 region has the DNA TGTGCCAGCTCACCACCCTACCTCACACGGAACACTGAAGCTTTCTTT.